The source of this T cell receptor beta chain is a study of cytomegalovirus exposure and HLA in healthy donors. The study ran its PCR with 60 Vbeta and 13 Jbeta primers. The protocol was immunoSEQ multiplex PCR, while the TCRdb copy is restricted to in-frame clones and leaves out a portion. The profile shows some 170,000 clones, 83% of them singletons. Trimming cost V 3 bases and J 4 bases, with 8 bases left between them. This CDR3 has 14 amino acids. Germline V gives CDR1 SGHRS, CDR2 YFSETQ. Sample: PBMCs. The chain uses TRBV5-1 and TRBJ1-6; perhaps TRBD1 as D (6 bases). The sequence derives from a man in his forties or fifties in good health and CMV-seropositive. The CDR3 DNA reads as TGCGCCAGCAGCTCAGGGGAATATAATTCACCCCTCCACTTT. It is translated as CASSSGEYNSPLHF.